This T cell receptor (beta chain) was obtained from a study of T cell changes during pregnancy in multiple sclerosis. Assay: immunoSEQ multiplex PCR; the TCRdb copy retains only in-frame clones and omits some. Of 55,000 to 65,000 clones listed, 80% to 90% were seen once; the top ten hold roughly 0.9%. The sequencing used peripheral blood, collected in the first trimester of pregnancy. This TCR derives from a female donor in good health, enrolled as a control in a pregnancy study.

CDR3 loop: CASSLSGGNTDTQYF. DNA for the CDR3: TGTGCCAGCAGCTTATCAGGGGGCAACACAGATACGCAGTATTTT. The chain uses TRBV7-2 and TRBJ2-3; 8 bases map to TRBD1. From germline, CDR1 is SGHTA and CDR2 FQGNSA. The V segment lost 2 bases and the J segment 2 bases; nucleotides outside the gene matches: 3. This CDR3 is built from 15 residues.